The rows below give T cell receptor beta chains drawn from one sample of a study of T-cell reconstitution after alpha-beta-depleted transplantation in children. TCRdb itself ran the PCR reads through MiXCR, one entry per CDR3 protein. Of over 25,000 distinct CDR3 sequences in the sample, roughly 6.7% were seen once. The input for sequencing was peripheral blood, taken 60 days after TCRalphabeta/CD19-depleted stem cell transplant. Receptors were obtained from a child younger than two who had a stem cell transplant for acute myeloid leukemia, so the T cells may come from the graft donor. Each CDR3 is given with its conserved first and last residue. D genes are given only for firm matches. Clone size appears in some rows only: once, few, many, or a class for an expanded clone.

d_call: -
v_call: TRBV29-1
clone_size: many
j_call: TRBJ1-1
cdr3_nt: TGCAGCGTTCCCCTTTACAGGGATAACACTGAAGCTTTCTTT
cdr3_aa: CSVPLYRDNTEAFF

d_call: -
v_call: TRBV7-6
clone_size: many
j_call: TRBJ2-3
cdr3_nt: TGTGCCAGCAGGCCAGGGGCAGCAGATACGCAGTATTTT
cdr3_aa: CASRPGAADTQYF

d_call: -
v_call: TRBV6-2/TRBV6-3
clone_size: many
j_call: TRBJ2-7
cdr3_nt: TGTGCCAGCGAACAGAGAGCGTACGAGCAGTACTTC
cdr3_aa: CASEQRAYEQYF

d_call: TRBD1
v_call: TRBV6-5
clone_size: many
j_call: TRBJ2-5
cdr3_nt: TGTGCCAGCAGCTCTCAGGACAGGGGAGAGACCCAGTACTTC
cdr3_aa: CASSSQDRGETQYF

d_call: TRBD1
v_call: TRBV4-3
clone_size: many
j_call: TRBJ1-2
cdr3_nt: TGCGCCAGCAGCCCCGGGACAGGATCCTATGGCTACACCTTC
cdr3_aa: CASSPGTGSYGYTF

d_call: -
v_call: TRBV7-2
clone_size: many
j_call: TRBJ1-6
cdr3_nt: TGTGCCAGCAGCCTCCGGATGTTTGGGGCCCTCCACTTT
cdr3_aa: CASSLRMFGALHF

d_call: -
v_call: TRBV29-1
clone_size: many
j_call: TRBJ2-1
cdr3_nt: TGCAGCGTTGAGAGGGTCTCACACCAGAATGAGCAGTTCTTC
cdr3_aa: CSVERVSHQNEQFF

d_call: TRBD1
v_call: TRBV20-1
clone_size: many
j_call: TRBJ1-1
cdr3_nt: TGCAGTGCTAGAGATCGAGGGGGCGTAGGGAACACTGAAGCTTTCTTT
cdr3_aa: CSARDRGGVGNTEAFF

d_call: -
v_call: TRBV2
clone_size: many
j_call: TRBJ1-1
cdr3_nt: TGTGCCAGCGGGGGGGGGATGAACACTGAAGCTTTCTTT
cdr3_aa: CASGGGMNTEAFF

d_call: -
v_call: TRBV7-2
clone_size: many
j_call: TRBJ2-5
cdr3_nt: TGTGCCAGCAGCTTAAGGGCAGAAGAGACCCAGTACTTC
cdr3_aa: CASSLRAEETQYF

d_call: TRBD2
v_call: TRBV12-3/TRBV12-4
clone_size: -
j_call: TRBJ2-5
cdr3_nt: TGTGCCAGCAGTTGGGAGGGGAAGGAGACCCAGTACTTC
cdr3_aa: CASSWEGKETQYF

d_call: TRBD1
v_call: TRBV7-9
clone_size: few
j_call: TRBJ2-7
cdr3_nt: TGTGCCAGCAGCGAAGGGACAGGGTGGGGGTTCTCCTACGAGCAGTACTTC
cdr3_aa: CASSEGTGWGFSYEQYF

d_call: -
v_call: TRBV10-3
clone_size: many
j_call: TRBJ2-3
cdr3_nt: TGTGCCATCAGTGGGGACGGGGCGACAGATACGCAGTATTTT
cdr3_aa: CAISGDGATDTQYF

d_call: -
v_call: TRBV27
clone_size: many
j_call: TRBJ2-7
cdr3_nt: TGTGCCAGCAGCCCCCGTATGCGGGCGGAGAGGCAGTACTTC
cdr3_aa: CASSPRMRAERQYF

d_call: -
v_call: TRBV10-3
clone_size: -
j_call: TRBJ2-5
cdr3_nt: TGTGCCATCAGTGTCGTTAGAGTCCAGTACCAAGAGACCCAGTACTTC
cdr3_aa: CAISVVRVQYQETQYF

d_call: TRBD2
v_call: TRBV6-1
clone_size: -
j_call: TRBJ2-2
cdr3_nt: TGTGCCAGCCATGAGGGTAGCGGGGGGCCGGGGAACACCGGGGAGCTGTTTTTT
cdr3_aa: CASHEGSGGPGNTGELFF

d_call: TRBD1
v_call: TRBV27
clone_size: many
j_call: TRBJ2-7
cdr3_nt: TGTGCCAGCAGTTTACCCAACAGGGGCGAGCAGTACTTC
cdr3_aa: CASSLPNRGEQYF

d_call: TRBD2
v_call: TRBV6-6
clone_size: many
j_call: TRBJ2-7
cdr3_nt: TGTGCCAGCAGTCTAGCGGACTACGAGCAGTACTTC
cdr3_aa: CASSLADYEQYF

d_call: -
v_call: TRBV2
clone_size: many
j_call: TRBJ2-7
cdr3_nt: TGTGCCAGCATGGGGCCCGATAACTACGAGCAGTACTTC
cdr3_aa: CASMGPDNYEQYF

d_call: -
v_call: TRBV9
clone_size: many
j_call: TRBJ2-2
cdr3_nt: TGTGCCAGCAGCGTAAGGCCCACAGGGCCCAAAAGGAACACCGGGGAGCTGTTTTTT
cdr3_aa: CASSVRPTGPKRNTGELFF

d_call: -
v_call: TRBV28
clone_size: medium-sized
j_call: TRBJ1-6
cdr3_nt: TGTGCCAGCAGTTTTTACCACGCTAGCTCCTATAATTCACCCCTCCACTTT
cdr3_aa: CASSFYHASSYNSPLHF

d_call: -
v_call: TRBV7-8
clone_size: -
j_call: TRBJ2-5
cdr3_nt: TGTGCCAGCAGCTGGGGACCGCCGGACCAAGAGACCCAGTACTTC
cdr3_aa: CASSWGPPDQETQYF

d_call: -
v_call: TRBV9
clone_size: many
j_call: TRBJ2-3
cdr3_nt: TGTGCCAGCAGCGTAGAGGGGGGGGGTAAAGATACGCAGTATTTT
cdr3_aa: CASSVEGGGKDTQYF

d_call: -
v_call: TRBV4-2
clone_size: many
j_call: TRBJ2-2
cdr3_nt: TGTGCCAGCAGCCAAGAAGAAGGGCGGGAGCTGTTTTTT
cdr3_aa: CASSQEEGRELFF

d_call: -
v_call: TRBV7-9
clone_size: many
j_call: TRBJ2-5
cdr3_nt: TGTGCCAGCAGCTCGAAAGTCAGGGGAGAGACCCAGTACTTC
cdr3_aa: CASSSKVRGETQYF

d_call: -
v_call: TRBV5-6
clone_size: many
j_call: TRBJ2-7
cdr3_nt: TGTGCCAGCAGCTTGGGGACAGCAACCTACGAGCAGTACTTC
cdr3_aa: CASSLGTATYEQYF

d_call: TRBD2
v_call: TRBV28
clone_size: many
j_call: TRBJ2-2
cdr3_nt: TGTGCCAGCAGTGGGGAGGGATGGGGTTCGAACACCGGGGAGCTGTTTTTT
cdr3_aa: CASSGEGWGSNTGELFF

d_call: -
v_call: TRBV14
clone_size: many
j_call: TRBJ1-1
cdr3_nt: TGTGCCAGCAGTCCCTTTAAGGTGAGGGGCACTGAAGCTTTCTTT
cdr3_aa: CASSPFKVRGTEAFF

d_call: TRBD1
v_call: TRBV6-5
clone_size: many
j_call: TRBJ2-5
cdr3_nt: TGTGCCAGCTCCCTCGGACCTCCGGGACAGCAAGAGACCCAGTACTTC
cdr3_aa: CASSLGPPGQQETQYF

d_call: -
v_call: TRBV12-3/TRBV12-4
clone_size: many
j_call: TRBJ2-7
cdr3_nt: TGTGCCAGCAGTTCCCAAACTCAGACCGCCTCCTACGAGCAGTACTTC
cdr3_aa: CASSSQTQTASYEQYF

d_call: -
v_call: TRBV27
clone_size: many
j_call: TRBJ2-7
cdr3_nt: TGTGCCAGCAGTCTAACCGGGCTGAGCTCCTACGAGCAGTACTTC
cdr3_aa: CASSLTGLSSYEQYF

d_call: TRBD1
v_call: TRBV7-9
clone_size: -
j_call: TRBJ1-5
cdr3_nt: TGTGCCAGCAGATCAGGGGGATCCAATCAGCCCCAGCATTTT
cdr3_aa: CASRSGGSNQPQHF

d_call: TRBD2
v_call: TRBV6-5
clone_size: many
j_call: TRBJ2-3
cdr3_nt: TGTGCCAGCAGTTTAGCGGGAACAGATACGCAGTATTTT
cdr3_aa: CASSLAGTDTQYF

d_call: TRBD2
v_call: TRBV28
clone_size: many
j_call: TRBJ2-7
cdr3_nt: TGTGCCAGCCGACGACTAGCGGGACCCTACGAGCAGTACTTC
cdr3_aa: CASRRLAGPYEQYF

d_call: -
v_call: TRBV7-9
clone_size: many
j_call: TRBJ1-5
cdr3_nt: TGTGCCAGCAGCTTATCAGGGAATAGCAATCAGCCCCAGCATTTT
cdr3_aa: CASSLSGNSNQPQHF

d_call: -
v_call: TRBV16
clone_size: many
j_call: TRBJ2-3
cdr3_nt: TGTGCCAGCCAAGGAACAGATACGCAGTATTTT
cdr3_aa: CASQGTDTQYF

d_call: TRBD2
v_call: TRBV29-1
clone_size: -
j_call: TRBJ2-7
cdr3_nt: TGCAGCGTTGCGGGGACTAGCGGGAGCTCCTACGAGCAGTACTTC
cdr3_aa: CSVAGTSGSSYEQYF

d_call: -
v_call: TRBV6-5
clone_size: many
j_call: TRBJ1-5
cdr3_nt: TGTGCCAGCGGAAATCCAGGGAATCAGCCCCAGCATTTT
cdr3_aa: CASGNPGNQPQHF

d_call: TRBD1
v_call: TRBV27
clone_size: many
j_call: TRBJ1-2
cdr3_nt: TGTGCCAGCAGTCAAAGGGGGCCTCGGGGCTACACCTTC
cdr3_aa: CASSQRGPRGYTF

d_call: -
v_call: TRBV9
clone_size: many
j_call: TRBJ2-1
cdr3_nt: TGTGCCAGCAGCGTAGGCCGGAGCTCCTACAATGAGCAGTTCTTC
cdr3_aa: CASSVGRSSYNEQFF

d_call: -
v_call: TRBV7-9
clone_size: many
j_call: TRBJ2-7
cdr3_nt: TGTGCCAGCAGCCGCAACAGGGACCCCTACGAGCAGTACTTC
cdr3_aa: CASSRNRDPYEQYF

d_call: -
v_call: TRBV12-3/TRBV12-4
clone_size: many
j_call: TRBJ1-1
cdr3_nt: TGTGCCAGCAGTCTCCACAGGGCACTGGAAGCTTTCTTT
cdr3_aa: CASSLHRALEAFF

d_call: -
v_call: TRBV28
clone_size: many
j_call: TRBJ2-2
cdr3_nt: TGTGCCAGCAGTTTAGCGCCCCTTGGGGAGCTGTTTTTT
cdr3_aa: CASSLAPLGELFF

d_call: TRBD1
v_call: TRBV24-1
clone_size: -
j_call: TRBJ2-5
cdr3_nt: TGTGCCACCAGTGATTGGGACAGGGGGGGGGAGACCCAGTACTTC
cdr3_aa: CATSDWDRGGETQYF

d_call: -
v_call: TRBV28
clone_size: many
j_call: TRBJ2-5
cdr3_nt: TGTGCCAGCAGCCCCGGCGGGCCCCTGGTGTGGGAGACCCAGTACTTC
cdr3_aa: CASSPGGPLVWETQYF

d_call: -
v_call: TRBV12-3/TRBV12-4
clone_size: many
j_call: TRBJ2-1
cdr3_nt: TGTGCCAGCAGAGACGACCGCAGCTCCTACAATGAGCAGTTCTTC
cdr3_aa: CASRDDRSSYNEQFF

d_call: -
v_call: TRBV12-3/TRBV12-4
clone_size: many
j_call: TRBJ2-3
cdr3_nt: TGTGCCAGCAGGGCCGATACGCAGTATTTT
cdr3_aa: CASRADTQYF

d_call: -
v_call: TRBV7-9
clone_size: -
j_call: TRBJ2-7
cdr3_nt: TGTGCCAGCAGCCCCGACCCCTACGAGCAGTACTTC
cdr3_aa: CASSPDPYEQYF

d_call: -
v_call: TRBV29-1
clone_size: many
j_call: TRBJ2-1
cdr3_nt: TGCAGCGTTGGGGGAAGCGAGCAGTTCTTC
cdr3_aa: CSVGGSEQFF

d_call: TRBD1
v_call: TRBV2
clone_size: many
j_call: TRBJ1-5
cdr3_nt: TGTGCCAGCAGGACAGGGGTGAATCAGCCCCAGCATTTT
cdr3_aa: CASRTGVNQPQHF

d_call: -
v_call: TRBV5-4
clone_size: few
j_call: TRBJ2-7
cdr3_nt: TGTGCCAGCAGCGGGGTTACTTACGAGCAGTACTTC
cdr3_aa: CASSGVTYEQYF

d_call: -
v_call: TRBV10-1
clone_size: many
j_call: TRBJ2-4
cdr3_nt: TGCGCCAGCAGTGAGTCAACCAGGGCCAAAAACATTCAGTACTTC
cdr3_aa: CASSESTRAKNIQYF

d_call: -
v_call: TRBV4-3
clone_size: many
j_call: TRBJ1-5
cdr3_nt: TGCGCCAGCAGCCATCACAGGTATAGCAATCAGCCCCAGCATTTT
cdr3_aa: CASSHHRYSNQPQHF

d_call: TRBD2
v_call: TRBV4-3
clone_size: many
j_call: TRBJ2-7
cdr3_nt: TGCGCCAGCAGCCAAGAAACAGGCGGGAGCTACGAGCAGTACTTC
cdr3_aa: CASSQETGGSYEQYF

d_call: -
v_call: TRBV6-2/TRBV6-3
clone_size: few
j_call: TRBJ2-6
cdr3_nt: TGTGCCAGCGGGCGACTTAGGGTCTCTGGGGCCAACGTCCTGACTTTC
cdr3_aa: CASGRLRVSGANVLTF

d_call: -
v_call: TRBV7-9
clone_size: few
j_call: TRBJ1-4
cdr3_nt: TGTGCCAGCAGCTTCCACTTGGGATCTAATGAAAAACTGTTTTTT
cdr3_aa: CASSFHLGSNEKLFF

d_call: -
v_call: TRBV30
clone_size: many
j_call: TRBJ1-1
cdr3_nt: TGTGCCTGGAGCGCCCCGGGGACCCTAAACACTGAAGCTTTCTTT
cdr3_aa: CAWSAPGTLNTEAFF

d_call: TRBD2
v_call: TRBV4-3
clone_size: -
j_call: TRBJ2-5
cdr3_nt: TGCGCCAGCAGCCAAGACCATAGCGGGGGGCCGAGTGAGACCCAGTACTTC
cdr3_aa: CASSQDHSGGPSETQYF

d_call: TRBD1
v_call: TRBV12-3/TRBV12-4
clone_size: many
j_call: TRBJ2-7
cdr3_nt: TGTGCCAGCAGTCGAGAAGGGACAGGGCGCTACGAGCAGTACTTC
cdr3_aa: CASSREGTGRYEQYF